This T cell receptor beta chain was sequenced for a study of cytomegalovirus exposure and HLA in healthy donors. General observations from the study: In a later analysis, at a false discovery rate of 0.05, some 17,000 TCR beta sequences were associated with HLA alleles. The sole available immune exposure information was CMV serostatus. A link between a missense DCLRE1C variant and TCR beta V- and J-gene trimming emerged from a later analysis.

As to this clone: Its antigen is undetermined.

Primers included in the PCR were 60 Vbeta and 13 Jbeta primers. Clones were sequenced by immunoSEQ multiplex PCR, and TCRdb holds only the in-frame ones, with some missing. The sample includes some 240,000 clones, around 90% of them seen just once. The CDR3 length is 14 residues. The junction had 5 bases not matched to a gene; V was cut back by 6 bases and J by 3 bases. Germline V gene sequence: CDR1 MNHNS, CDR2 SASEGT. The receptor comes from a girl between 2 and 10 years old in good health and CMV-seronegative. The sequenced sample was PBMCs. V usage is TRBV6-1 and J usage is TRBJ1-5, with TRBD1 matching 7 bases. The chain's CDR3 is CASRGTADNQPQHF. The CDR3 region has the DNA TGTGCCAGCAGAGGGACAGCGGACAATCAGCCCCAGCATTTT.